The clone carrying this T cell receptor (beta chain) was seen a few times. The antigen is unknown. Ranging in age from about 6 to 95, the donors were healthy Caucasian individuals from Russia. The use of a sample-barcoded 5' primer and a J-beta primer mix characterized a second PCR of about 7 to 12 cycles. Each TCR beta cDNA got a 12-nucleotide random molecular identifier. TCRdb processed the 5' RACE reads anew with MiXCR; each CDR3 protein has one entry. The sample has about 590,000 distinct CDR3 sequences, about 30% seen once; the top ten hold approximately 14%. The CDR3 loop spans 15 amino acids. CDR1 and CDR2 (germline): MNHEY, SVGAGI. The J segment lost 3 bases and the V segment lost 5 bases, leaving 6 bases of the junction unmatched. The sample originates from a study of blood T cells in healthy people across ages. Study-wide results and caveats: In long-lived donors, naive CD4+ cell counts and diversity exceeded those of aged donors. Naive T cell percentage strongly correlated with TCR beta diversity.

The V gene is TRBV6-5, the J gene TRBJ1-2; 10 nucleotides agree with TRBD1. The specimen sequenced was blood. This receptor was obtained from a woman at least 80 years old in good health. CDR3 bases: TGTGCCAGCAGTCGACAGGGGGCGCAGGACTATGGCTACACCTTC. Translation: CASSRQGAQDYGYTF.